This T cell receptor beta chain emerged from a study of Ad26.COV2.S vaccination and SARS-CoV-2 variants. The wider study: Participants got Ad26.COV2.S intramuscularly, once or twice 56 days apart.

Clones were read by immunoSEQ multiplex PCR, and TCRdb kept only the in-frame ones, dropping some. The sample holds around 500,000 clones, roughly nine tenths seen once. The germline V gene encodes CDR1 KGHSH and CDR2 LQKENI. The ends were cut back, 4 bases at V and 8 bases at J, with 21 bases in the middle. The CDR3 consists of 16 residues. Treatment defined: 15 to 20 received Ad26.COV2.S at low or high dose, single or two shots; about 5 received placebo; per-sample allocation not given. Each sample was drawn 63 days after the first injection (of vaccine or placebo). The genes are TRBV18 and TRBJ1-3, with TRBD1 as a possible D gene (5 bases). The material was peripheral blood, obtained in a trial of Ad26.COV2.S vaccine versus placebo. The clonotype originates from a person between 18 and 65 years old who received the Ad26.COV2.S COVID-19 vaccine or a placebo. The CDR3 bases are TGTGCCAGCTCACTCGGGGGAATAGGAAGCATGGACACCATATATTTT. As protein: CASSLGGIGSMDTIYF.